Following are 9 T cell receptor beta chains from one sample sequenced in a study of a mutant IDH1 vaccine in newly diagnosed glioma. Their recognized antigens are unknown. The time point was: week 35, safety follow-up. Vaccination comprised doses that each held 300 ug of mutant IDH1 20-mer peptide, plus topical imiquimod. Assay used: immunoSEQ multiplex PCR; TCRdb lists only in-frame clones, some missing. Seen here are tens of thousands of clones, roughly 76% observed once, and the top ten hold roughly 5.7%. Sequenced material: PBMCs, taken from a glioma patient whose treatment included an IDH1 peptide vaccine. The receptors originated from a man aged 40-49 years with glioma.

The rearrangement joins TRBV19 to TRBJ1-2, with 10 bases that match TRBD1. Unmatched junction bases numbered 2, after V lost 5 bases and J lost 8 bases. The germline V gene encodes CDR1 LNHDA and CDR2 SQIVND (reference sequence). The CDR3 is 12 amino acids. This CDR3 reads CASSGQGVGYTF. CDR3 nucleotide sequence: TGTGCCAGTAGTGGACAGGGGGTCGGCTACACCTTC.

The chain combines TRBV4-2 with TRBJ2-6; D ambiguous. The CDR3 loop spans 16 amino acids. V was pared by 4 bases and J by 0 bases, with 10 bases between. The germline CDR1 and CDR2 sequences are LGHNA and YNFKEQ. CDR3 sequence: CASSLPLSSGANVLTF. CDR3 DNA sequence: TGTGCCAGCAGCCTTCCATTAAGCTCTGGGGCCAACGTCCTGACTTTC.

The chain recombines TRBV19 with TRBJ2-5; 9 nucleotides line up with TRBD1. This CDR3 region has 16 residues. Germline V gene data show CDR1 as LNHDA and CDR2 as SQIVND (reference sequence). V dropped 3 bases and J dropped 5; count of bases not matched to a gene: 10. This CDR3 reads CASSILTTGTGETQYF. CDR3 nucleotides: TGTGCCAGTAGTATCCTCACTACCGGGACAGGGGAGACCCAGTACTTC.

The V and J genes are TRBV5-6 and TRBJ2-5; a possible D gene is TRBD1 (7 bases). Germline V gene sequence: CDR1 SGHDT, CDR2 YYEEEE. The CDR3 extends over 14 amino acids. V was shortened by 0 bases and J by 4 bases, with 10 bases between the two germline ends. The CDR3 DNA follows: TGTGCCAGCAGCTTGGGGAGGGGGCGAGAGACCCAGTACTTC. Translating it yields CASSLGRGRETQYF.

The chain uses TRBV7-2 and TRBJ2-7, with a tentative D call TRBD2 (6 bases). The CDR3 totals 13 residues. Per the germline V gene, CDR1 is SGHTA and CDR2 is FQGNSA. The V and J ends lost 3 bases and 7 bases respectively, with 13 bases between them. Written as DNA, the CDR3 is TGTGCCAGCAGCTTTAGGGAAGGGAGGGAGCAGTACTTC. Its protein is CASSFREGREQYF.

This sequence joins TRBV5-6 and TRBJ1-3, with a possible D match to TRBD1 (6 bases). The CDR3 loop spans 16 amino acids. CDR1 SGHDT and CDR2 YYEEEE come from the germline V gene. V was pared by 5 bases and J by 0 bases, with 15 bases between. Here the CDR3 DNA reads TGTGCCAGCAGTAGGGGGATCAGGTCCTCTGGAAACACCATATATTTT. Translated, it gives CASSRGIRSSGNTIYF.

The V call is TRBV5-1, the J call TRBJ2-1; 9 bases align to TRBD2. Germline V CDR1 and CDR2: SGHRS, YFSETQ. V lost 4 bases, J lost 8 bases, and 19 bases stayed unmatched. This CDR3 comprises 18 residues. The CDR3 bases are TGCGCCAGCAGCGGAATATTCGTGGTAGCGGGAGACGTAGATGAGCAGTTCTTC. Translated, it gives CASSGIFVVAGDVDEQFF.

The gene calls are TRBV10-2 and TRBJ2-7, with a weak D call TRBD2 (6 bases). Trimming removed 8 bases at V and 3 bases at J, with 20 bases between. Per germline, CDR1 WSHSY and CDR2 SAAADI. The CDR3 has 15 residues. The CDR3 spells CASSTGTQALYEQYF. As DNA, the CDR3 is TGCGCCAGCTCTACCGGGACTCAGGCACTCTACGAGCAGTACTTC.

The genes are TRBV6-6 and TRBJ1-5, with D maybe TRBD1 (5 bases). The CDR3 is 15 residues long. CDR1 MNHNY and CDR2 SVGAGI come from the germline V gene (reference sequence). V lost 5 bases and J lost 4, with 15 bases in between. CDR3 region: CASSDPGRENQPQHF. DNA of the CDR3: TGTGCCAGCAGTGATCCGGGACGGGAAAATCAGCCCCAGCATTTT.